The 25 T cell receptor beta chains listed next were all sequenced from one sample in a study of OX40 agonist ivuxolimab in advanced cancers. The method was immunoSEQ multiplex PCR; TCRdb's version includes in-frame clones alone and lacks a portion of them. The table lists tens of thousands of clones, roughly nine tenths of them singletons. The specimen was CD4+ or CD8+ T cells sorted from blood, collected in a trial of the OX40 agonist ivuxolimab. The receptor source for this set is an adult with an advanced solid tumor such as melanoma, head and neck, liver or kidney cancer.

The chain links TRBV29-1 to TRBJ2-1; D uncertain. CDR1 is SQVTM and CDR2 is ANQGSEA in the germline V gene. The CDR3 has 10 residues. V was clipped by 5 bases and J by 5 bases, with 4 bases between them. The CDR3 spells CSVRHNEQFF. The CDR3 DNA sequence: TGCAGCGTTCGGCACAATGAGCAGTTCTTC.

The chain joins TRBV7-3 to TRBJ2-3; no clear D gene. The CDR3 loop spans 14 amino acids. Trimming shortened V by 4 bases and J by 1 base, and 9 bases separated the two germline ends. Germline V gene sequence: CDR1 SGHTA, CDR2 FQGTGA. CDR3 protein: CASSYTDGTDTQYF. CDR3 nucleotide sequence: TGTGCCAGCAGCTACACGGACGGCACAGATACGCAGTATTTT.

This clone occurred once. The chain carries TRBV19 and TRBJ2-2, with 7 bases identical to TRBD2. V dropped 5 bases and J dropped 5; count of bases not matched to a gene: 17. The CDR3 is 18 residues long. Germline values: CDR1 LNHDA, CDR2 SQIVND (reference sequence). The chain's CDR3 is CASSPLISLADNTGELFF. The DNA of the CDR3 is TGTGCCAGTAGTCCCCTGATCTCTCTAGCGGACAATACCGGGGAGCTGTTTTTT. Supplemented by reference TRBV19 and TRBJ2-2, the full variable domain reads DGGITQSPKYLFRKEGQNVTLSCEQNLNHDAMYWYRQDPGQGLRLIYYSQIVNDFQKGDIAEGYSVSREKKESFPLTVTSAQKNPTAFYLCASSPLISLADNTGELFFGEGSRLTVL.

This clone appeared a single time. The chain recombines TRBV9 with TRBJ2-2, with 7 bases that match TRBD1. The J segment lost 2 bases and the V segment lost 5 bases, leaving 9 bases of the junction unmatched. CDR1 and CDR2 from the germline V gene are SGDLS and YYNGEE. This CDR3 spans 16 amino acids. CDR3 in amino acids: CASRKGASLNTGELFF. The DNA for the CDR3 is TGTGCCAGCAGGAAGGGGGCGAGTTTAAACACCGGGGAGCTGTTTTTT.

This chain uses TRBV9 with TRBJ1-3; D is ambiguous. This CDR3 has 16 residues. V was clipped by 4 bases and J by 0 bases, with 14 bases between them. Germline V gene lookup returns CDR1 SGDLS and CDR2 YYNGEE. The chain's CDR3 is CASSPHQTFSGNTIYF. The DNA for the CDR3 is TGTGCCAGCAGCCCACACCAGACCTTCTCTGGAAACACCATATATTTT.

This chain joins TRBV11-2 and TRBJ1-1; no definite D call. V shed 5 bases and J shed 4 bases, with 8 bases lying between them. The CDR3 runs to 12 residues. Germline V lookup: CDR1 SGHAT, CDR2 FQNNGV. CDR3 sequence (DNA): TGTGCCAGCAGCCCGCTGGGCACTGAAGCTTTCTTT. This translates into CASSPLGTEAFF.

The chain couples TRBV15 to TRBJ1-4, with D tentatively TRBD1 (5 bases). V lost 1 base and J 2 bases, leaving 11 bases between the germline ends. This CDR3 has 16 amino acids. In germline, CDR1 is LNHNV, CDR2 YYDKDF (reference sequence). CDR3 sequence: CATSRVIGATNEKLFF. CDR3 in DNA: TGTGCCACCAGCAGAGTTATAGGGGCCACTAATGAAAAACTGTTTTTT.

The chain links TRBV19 to TRBJ1-6, with D maybe TRBD1 (5 bases). The CDR3 extends over 14 amino acids. Germline CDR1 reads LNHDA; CDR2 reads SQIVND (reference sequence). Between the trimmed V and J ends, which lost 6 bases and 4 bases, there was a span of 10 bases. In nucleotides, the CDR3 is TGTGCCAGTAGGGGGGATCCATATAATTCACCCCTCCACTTT. Translated, it gives CASRGDPYNSPLHF.

The rearrangement links TRBV6-1 to TRBJ1-2, with 7 bases identical to TRBD1. V lost 7 bases to trimming and J lost 5 bases; unmatched junction nucleotides: 7. CDR3 length: 13 residues. Germline assignment: CDR1 MNHNS and CDR2 SASEGT. CDR3 protein: CASITTGRYGYTF. CDR3 in DNA: TGTGCCAGCATTACGACAGGGAGGTATGGCTACACCTTC.

The chain joins TRBV15 to TRBJ2-1, with D perhaps TRBD2 (6 bases). The V and J ends lost 3 bases and 2 bases respectively, with 11 bases between them. CDR1 and CDR2 from the germline V gene are LNHNV and YYDKDF (reference sequence). This CDR3 region has 15 residues. The DNA for the CDR3 is TGTGCCACCAGCAGGGGGCTAGCGACCTACAATGAGCAGTTCTTC. This codes for CATSRGLATYNEQFF.

The chain has TRBV7-2 and TRBJ2-5, with TRBD1 matching over 8 bases. CDR1 and CDR2 (germline): SGHTA, FQGNSA. There are 13 residues in the CDR3. V lost 5 bases and J lost 5; bases outside the gene matches: 4. CDR3: CASSPRTGETQYF. In nucleotides, the CDR3 is TGTGCCAGCAGCCCGCGGACAGGGGAGACCCAGTACTTC.

V gene TRBV7-2 combines with J gene TRBJ1-5; the D is unclear. Germline CDR1 SGHTA, CDR2 FQGNSA. The CDR3 loop spans 15 amino acids. V was pared by 3 bases and J by 2 bases, with 11 bases between. The CDR3 coding sequence is TGTGCCAGCAGCTTGGAGAGACGGGGCAATCAGCCCCAGCATTTT. As protein: CASSLERRGNQPQHF.

The rearrangement uses TRBV30 and TRBJ1-2, with 8 bases identical to TRBD1. The CDR3 length is 12 residues. J gave up 8 bases and V 2 bases, and 4 bases lay outside the gene matches. Germline V gene lookup returns CDR1 GTSNPN and CDR2 SVGIG (reference sequence). The CDR3 loop is CAWSYGTGGYTF. In DNA form, the CDR3 reads TGTGCCTGGAGTTACGGGACAGGAGGCTACACCTTC.

The V gene is TRBV27, the J gene TRBJ2-7; TRBD2 matches at 9 bases. There are 15 residues in the CDR3. The germline V gene has CDR1 MNHEY and CDR2 SMNVEV (reference sequence). V gave up 2 bases and J gave up 0 bases; unmatched junction bases: 2. The CDR3 loop is CASSLLAGSSYEQYF. Here the CDR3 DNA reads TGTGCCAGCAGTTTACTAGCGGGATCCTCCTACGAGCAGTACTTC.

V is TRBV5-1 and J is TRBJ2-7; maybe TRBD2 (6 bases). Trimming cost V 0 bases and J 3 bases, with 13 bases left between them. The CDR3 length is 15 residues. Germline CDR1 reads SGHRS; CDR2 reads YFSETQ. The CDR3 spells CASSLAPGVSYEQYF. CDR3 nucleotide sequence: TGCGCCAGCAGCTTGGCACCGGGGGTGAGCTACGAGCAGTACTTC.

This rearrangement joins TRBV27 to TRBJ1-1; 12 bases fit TRBD1. V dropped 6 bases and J dropped 4; count of bases not matched to a gene: 9. The CDR3 has 16 amino acids. Germline lookup yields CDR1 MNHEY and CDR2 SMNVEV (reference sequence). The CDR3 nucleotides are TGTGCCAGCAGGCCCTCGGGGACAGGGGGCGGCACTGAAGCTTTCTTT. Translation gives CASRPSGTGGGTEAFF.

This clone appeared once. The chain recombines TRBV18 with TRBJ1-5; D is perhaps TRBD1 (6 bases). This CDR3 comprises 18 residues. The V end was cut by 3 bases, the J end by 0 bases, with 18 bases between. The V gene's germline CDR1 is KGHSH and CDR2 LQKENI. CDR3 DNA: TGTGCCAGCTCACCGATCGGGTCTCCCAGGGGTAGCAATCAGCCCCAGCATTTT. This gives the protein CASSPIGSPRGSNQPQHF. Full variable domain (outside the CDR3, taken from reference TRBV18 and TRBJ1-5): NAGVMQNPRHLVRRRGQEARLRCSPMKGHSHVYWYRQLPEEGLKFMVYLQKENIIDESGMPKERFSAEFPKEGPSILRIQQVVRGDSAAYFCASSPIGSPRGSNQPQHFGDGTRLSIL.

The chain recombines TRBV5-1 with TRBJ2-7; possible D gene TRBD1, 5 bases. The CDR3 contains 13 residues. V was clipped by 2 bases and J by 1 base, with 7 bases between them. CDR1 is SGHRS and CDR2 is YFSETQ in the germline V gene. CDR3 residues: CASSFDRSYEQYF. The DNA for the CDR3 is TGCGCCAGCAGCTTTGACAGATCCTACGAGCAGTACTTC.

This chain uses TRBV7-9 with TRBJ2-5; D gene ambiguous. Germline V gene lookup returns CDR1 SEHNR and CDR2 FQNEAQ (reference sequence). The CDR3 covers 14 residues. V lost 2 bases to trimming and J lost 5 bases, with 12 bases between them. CDR3 DNA sequence: TGTGCCAGCAGCTTACCGGCCGACGGGGAGACCCAGTACTTC. It encodes CASSLPADGETQYF.

The chain joins TRBV19 to TRBJ1-3; D gene ambiguous. Germline V lookup: CDR1 LNHDA, CDR2 SQIVND (reference sequence). The CDR3 loop spans 14 amino acids. Deletions cut 11 bases from V and 0 bases from J, with 14 bases between. CDR3 DNA: TGTGCCTCCTGCGAGGCCCTCTCTGGAAACACCATATATTTT. It translates to CASCEALSGNTIYF.

This chain uses TRBV4-2 with TRBJ2-1, with D possibly being TRBD2 (5 bases). CDR1 is LGHNA, CDR2 YNFKEQ, per germline. This CDR3 spans 15 amino acids. V lost 3 bases to trimming and J lost 9 bases, with 18 bases between them. In DNA form, the CDR3 reads TGTGCCAGCAGCCAGATCCGCGGGCTGATAGTTGAGCAGTTCTTC. Encoded protein: CASSQIRGLIVEQFF.

This clone has only one observation. This rearrangement joins TRBV18 to TRBJ2-5; D ambiguous. V was pared by 0 bases and J by 4 bases, with 3 bases between. Germline V lookup: CDR1 KGHSH, CDR2 LQKENI. CDR3 length: 12 residues. CDR3 DNA: TGTGCCAGCTCACCACCGGGAGAGACCCAGTACTTC. This sequence encodes CASSPPGETQYF.

A single count supports this clone. This chain connects TRBV6-4 to TRBJ1-1; TRBD1 is a possible D gene (5 bases). The V and J ends lost 6 bases and 0 bases respectively, with 14 bases between them. Germline V gene sequence: CDR1 MRHNA, CDR2 SNTAGT. This CDR3 has 15 residues. This CDR3 reads CASRRDGYMNTEAFF. The CDR3 DNA sequence: TGTGCCAGCAGGAGGGACGGCTACATGAACACTGAAGCTTTCTTT.

V is TRBV28 and J is TRBJ2-1; 10 bases fit TRBD1. Trimming took 7 bases from V and 7 from J; bases not matched to a gene: 10. The CDR3 totals 15 residues. Germline loops: CDR1 MDHEN, CDR2 SYDVKM. DNA for the CDR3: TGTGCCAGCACCACTCGGACAGGGGGTTTGAATGAGCAGTTCTTC. Translating it yields CASTTRTGGLNEQFF.

The rearrangement uses TRBV18 and TRBJ2-5; TRBD1 aligns across 8 bases. The CDR3 is 14 residues long. Unmatched junction bases numbered 4, after V lost 3 bases and J lost 4 bases. CDR1 is KGHSH and CDR2 is LQKENI in the germline V gene. The CDR3 loop is CASSPRQGPETQYF. CDR3 DNA: TGTGCCAGCTCACCTCGACAGGGGCCAGAGACCCAGTACTTC.